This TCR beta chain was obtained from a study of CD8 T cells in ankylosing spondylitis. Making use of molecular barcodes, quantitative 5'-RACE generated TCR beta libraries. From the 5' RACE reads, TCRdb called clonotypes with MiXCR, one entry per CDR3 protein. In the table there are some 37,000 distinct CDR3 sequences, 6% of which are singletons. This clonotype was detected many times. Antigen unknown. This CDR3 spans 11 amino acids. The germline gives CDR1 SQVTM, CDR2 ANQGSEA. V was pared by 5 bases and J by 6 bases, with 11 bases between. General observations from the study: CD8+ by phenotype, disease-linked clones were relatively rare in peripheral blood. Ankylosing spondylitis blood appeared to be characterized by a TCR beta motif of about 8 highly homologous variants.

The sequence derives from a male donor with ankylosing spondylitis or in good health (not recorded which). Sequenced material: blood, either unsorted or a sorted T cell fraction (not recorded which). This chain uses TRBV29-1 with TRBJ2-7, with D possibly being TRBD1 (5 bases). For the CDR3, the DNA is TGCAGCGTTTTGGCAGGGCGCGAGCAGTACTTC. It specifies CSVLAGREQYF.